This section outlines one T cell receptor beta chain sequence together with its context. Its antigen is not known. Peripheral blood mononuclear cells were collected from every patient before and during treatment, yielding between 1 and 8 samples per patient. Assay: immunoSEQ multiplex PCR; the TCRdb copy retains only in-frame clones and omits some. The data show more than 75,000 clones, with 90% seen just once and approximately 9% held by the top ten. CDR1 and CDR2 (germline): SGHTA, FQGTGA. The ends were cut back, 2 bases at V and 9 bases at J, with 14 bases in the middle. This CDR3 contains 15 residues. The data derive from a study of PD-L1 blockade in urothelial cancer. In the study overall: Between 0 and 3 prior chemotherapy regimens had been given to patients.

General study points: By 3 weeks, tumor-associated blood clones had expanded more in durable-benefit patients. Pretreatment TCR clonality in blood under the median foretold superior survival.

The TCR sequence derives from a man in his 60s with urothelial cancer. Source: PBMCs, taken around atezolizumab (anti-PD-L1) treatment. The rearrangement uses TRBV7-3 and TRBJ1-6; D call uncertain. The CDR3 reads CASSLEGIWSSPLHF. CDR3 nucleotide sequence: TGTGCCAGCAGCTTAGAGGGAATCTGGAGTTCACCCCTCCACTTT.